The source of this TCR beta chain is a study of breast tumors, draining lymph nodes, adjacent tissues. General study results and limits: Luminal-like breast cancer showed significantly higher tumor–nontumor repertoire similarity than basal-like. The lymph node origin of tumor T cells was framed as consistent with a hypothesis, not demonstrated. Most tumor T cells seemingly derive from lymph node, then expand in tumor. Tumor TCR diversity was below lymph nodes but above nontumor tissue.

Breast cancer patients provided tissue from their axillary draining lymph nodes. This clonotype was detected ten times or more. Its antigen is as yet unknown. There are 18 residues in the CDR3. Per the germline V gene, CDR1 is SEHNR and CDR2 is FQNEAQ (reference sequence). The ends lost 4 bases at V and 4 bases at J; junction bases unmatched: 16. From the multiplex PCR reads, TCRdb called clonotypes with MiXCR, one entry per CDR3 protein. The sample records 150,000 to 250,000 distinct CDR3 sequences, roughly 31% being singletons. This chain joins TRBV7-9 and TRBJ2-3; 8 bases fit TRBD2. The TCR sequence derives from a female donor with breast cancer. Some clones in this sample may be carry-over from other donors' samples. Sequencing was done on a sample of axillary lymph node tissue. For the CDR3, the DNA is TGTGCCAGCAGCTCTTCAACGGGACTAGGTGGGAGGGCAGATACGCAGTATTTT. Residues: CASSSSTGLGGRADTQYF.